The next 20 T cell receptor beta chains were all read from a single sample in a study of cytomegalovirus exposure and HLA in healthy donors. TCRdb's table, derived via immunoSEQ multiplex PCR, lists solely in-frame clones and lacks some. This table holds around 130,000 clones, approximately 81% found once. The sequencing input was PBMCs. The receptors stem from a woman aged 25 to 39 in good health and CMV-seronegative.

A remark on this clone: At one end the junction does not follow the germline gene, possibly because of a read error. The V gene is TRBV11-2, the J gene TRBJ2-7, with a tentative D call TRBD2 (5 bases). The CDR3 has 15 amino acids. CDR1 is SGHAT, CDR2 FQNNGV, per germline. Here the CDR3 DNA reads TGTGCCAGCAGCCTAGAAGACGGGGAAATCTACGAGCAGTACTTC. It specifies CASSLEDGEIYEQYF.

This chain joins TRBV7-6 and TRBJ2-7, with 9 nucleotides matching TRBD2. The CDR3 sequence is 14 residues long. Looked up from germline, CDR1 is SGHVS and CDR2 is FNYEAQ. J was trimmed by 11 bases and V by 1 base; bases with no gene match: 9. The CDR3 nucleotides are TGTGCCAGCAGCTTAGATAGGGCTAGCGGGGTAAAGTACTTC. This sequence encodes CASSLDRASGVKYF.

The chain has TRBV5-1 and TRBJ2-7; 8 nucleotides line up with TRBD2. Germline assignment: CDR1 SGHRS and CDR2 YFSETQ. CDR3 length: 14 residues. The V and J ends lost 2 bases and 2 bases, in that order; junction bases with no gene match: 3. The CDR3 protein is CASSFSGVAYEQYF. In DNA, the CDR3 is TGCGCCAGCAGCTTTAGCGGGGTCGCCTACGAGCAGTACTTC. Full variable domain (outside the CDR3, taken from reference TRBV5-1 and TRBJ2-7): KAGVTQTPRYLIKTRGQQVTLSCSPISGHRSVSWYQQTPGQGLQFLFEYFSETQRNKGNFPGRFSGRQFSNSRSEMNVSTLELGDSALYLCASSFSGVAYEQYFGPGTRLTVT.

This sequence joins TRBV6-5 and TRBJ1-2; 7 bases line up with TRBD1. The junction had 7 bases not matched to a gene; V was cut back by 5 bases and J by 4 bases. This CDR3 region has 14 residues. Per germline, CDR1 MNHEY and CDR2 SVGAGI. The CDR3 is CASSRRAGGYGYTF. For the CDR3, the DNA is TGTGCCAGCAGTCGGAGGGCAGGGGGCTATGGCTACACCTTC.

CDR3 region: CASSPDRLTGELFF. The CDR3 DNA is TGTGCCAGCAGCCCCGACAGGTTGACCGGGGAGCTGTTTTTT. The chain links TRBV7-3 to TRBJ2-2; D is possibly TRBD1 (6 bases). V dropped 5 bases and J dropped 5 bases, with 12 bases sitting between them. CDR3 length: 14 amino acids. Germline V gives CDR1 SGHTA, CDR2 FQGTGA.

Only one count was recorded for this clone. CDR3 residues: CASSQDRGARDQPQHF. CDR3 in DNA: TGCGCCAGCAGCCAAGATCGGGGGGCGCGGGATCAGCCCCAGCATTTT. The chain is built from TRBV4-1 and TRBJ1-5, with D tentatively TRBD1 (6 bases). The CDR3 consists of 16 residues. Germline V gene sequence: CDR1 MGHRA, CDR2 YSYEKL. Trimming pared 0 bases from V and 5 bases from J, leaving 14 bases between.

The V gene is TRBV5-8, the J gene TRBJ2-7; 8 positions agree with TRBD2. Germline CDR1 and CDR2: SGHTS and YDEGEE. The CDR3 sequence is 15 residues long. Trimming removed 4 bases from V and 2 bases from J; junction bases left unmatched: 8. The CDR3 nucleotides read TGTGCCAGCAGCCCTGGGCTAGCGGGTGCCTACGAGCAGTACTTC. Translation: CASSPGLAGAYEQYF.

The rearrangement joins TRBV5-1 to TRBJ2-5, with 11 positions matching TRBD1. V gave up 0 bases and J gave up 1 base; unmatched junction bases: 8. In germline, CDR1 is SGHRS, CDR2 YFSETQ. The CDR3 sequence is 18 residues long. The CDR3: CASSLEGTGGRTQETQYF. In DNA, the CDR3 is TGCGCCAGCAGCTTGGAAGGGACAGGGGGTCGCACCCAAGAGACCCAGTACTTC.

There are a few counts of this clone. In DNA, the CDR3 is TGTGCCTGGAGTGGCAGGGGGGTCAATCAGCCCCAGCATTTT. The encoded protein is CAWSGRGVNQPQHF. The chain joins TRBV30 to TRBJ1-5, with TRBD1 matching over 7 bases. V trimming: 1 base; J trimming: 3 bases; junction bases outside the gene matches: 3. Germline loops: CDR1 GTSNPN, CDR2 SVGIG (reference sequence). The CDR3 extends over 14 amino acids.

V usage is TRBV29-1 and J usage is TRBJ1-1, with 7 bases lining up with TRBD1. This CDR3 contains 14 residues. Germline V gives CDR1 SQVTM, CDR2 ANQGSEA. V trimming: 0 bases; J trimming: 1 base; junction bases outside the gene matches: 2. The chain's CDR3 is CSVEENRGNTEAFF. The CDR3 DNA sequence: TGCAGCGTTGAAGAAAACAGGGGGAACACTGAAGCTTTCTTT.

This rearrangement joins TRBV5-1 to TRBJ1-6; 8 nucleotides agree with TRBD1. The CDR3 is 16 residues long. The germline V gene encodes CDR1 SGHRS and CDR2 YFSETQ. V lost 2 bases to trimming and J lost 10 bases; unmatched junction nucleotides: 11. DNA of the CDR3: TGCGCCAGCAGCTTCGGGGCAGGGGGCGCCAAATCACCCCTCCACTTT. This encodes CASSFGAGGAKSPLHF.

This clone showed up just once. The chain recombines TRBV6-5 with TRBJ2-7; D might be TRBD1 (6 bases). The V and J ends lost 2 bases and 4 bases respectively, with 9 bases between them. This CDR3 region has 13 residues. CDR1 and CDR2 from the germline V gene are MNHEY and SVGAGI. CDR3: CASSYGRGYEQYF. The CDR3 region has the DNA TGTGCCAGCAGTTACGGCAGGGGATACGAGCAGTACTTC.

CDR3 coding DNA: TGTGCCAGCAGCCACCTAGCGGGGGGTCCTTACAATGAGCAGTTCTTC. This encodes CASSHLAGGPYNEQFF. The V and J genes are TRBV14 and TRBJ2-1, with TRBD2 identical over 11 bases. V was pared by 3 bases and J by 4 bases, with 5 bases of the junction left unmatched. The CDR3 consists of 16 residues. Germline lookup yields CDR1 SGHDN and CDR2 FVKESK.

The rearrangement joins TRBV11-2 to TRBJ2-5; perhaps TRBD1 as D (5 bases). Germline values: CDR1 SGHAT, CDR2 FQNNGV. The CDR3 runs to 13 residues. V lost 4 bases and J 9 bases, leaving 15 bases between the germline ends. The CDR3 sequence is CASSSNSIGAQYF. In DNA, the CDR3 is TGTGCCAGCAGCTCAAACTCGATAGGGGCCCAGTACTTC.

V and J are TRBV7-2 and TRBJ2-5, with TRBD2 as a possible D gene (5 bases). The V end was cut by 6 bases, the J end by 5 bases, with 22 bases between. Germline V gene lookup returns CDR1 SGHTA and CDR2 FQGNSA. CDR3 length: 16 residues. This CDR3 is CASSPRQGRRGETQYF. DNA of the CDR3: TGTGCCAGCAGTCCCCGGCAAGGGCGGAGAGGGGAGACCCAGTACTTC.

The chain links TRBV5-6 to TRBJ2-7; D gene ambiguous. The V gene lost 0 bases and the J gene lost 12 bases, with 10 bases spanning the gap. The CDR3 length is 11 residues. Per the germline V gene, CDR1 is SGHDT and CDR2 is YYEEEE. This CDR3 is CASSLGQVLYF. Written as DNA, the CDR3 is TGTGCCAGCAGCTTGGGGCAGGTCTTGTACTTC. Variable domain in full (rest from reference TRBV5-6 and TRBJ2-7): DAGVTQSPTHLIKTRGQQVTLRCSPKSGHDTVSWYQQALGQGPQFIFQYYEEEERQRGNFPDRFSGHQFPNYSSELNVNALLLGDSALYLCASSLGQVLYFGPGTRLTVT.

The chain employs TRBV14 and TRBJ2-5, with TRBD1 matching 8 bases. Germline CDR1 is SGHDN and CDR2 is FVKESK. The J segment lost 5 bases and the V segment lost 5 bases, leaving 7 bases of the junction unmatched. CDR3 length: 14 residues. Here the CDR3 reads CASSGRTGYETQYF. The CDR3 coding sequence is TGTGCCAGCAGCGGCCGGACAGGGTACGAGACCCAGTACTTC.

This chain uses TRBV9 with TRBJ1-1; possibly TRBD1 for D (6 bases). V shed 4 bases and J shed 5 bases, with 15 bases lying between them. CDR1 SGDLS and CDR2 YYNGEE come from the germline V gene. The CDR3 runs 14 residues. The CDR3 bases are TGTGCCAGCAGCCCCCGGACAGAGGGTACTGAAGCTTTCTTT. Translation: CASSPRTEGTEAFF.

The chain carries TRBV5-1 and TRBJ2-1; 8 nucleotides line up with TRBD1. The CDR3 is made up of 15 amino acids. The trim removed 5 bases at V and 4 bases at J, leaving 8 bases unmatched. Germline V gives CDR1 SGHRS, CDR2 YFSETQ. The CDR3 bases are TGCGCCAGCAGAACTGACAGGGGCCCTTACAATGAGCAGTTCTTC. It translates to CASRTDRGPYNEQFF. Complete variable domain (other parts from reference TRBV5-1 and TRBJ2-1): KAGVTQTPRYLIKTRGQQVTLSCSPISGHRSVSWYQQTPGQGLQFLFEYFSETQRNKGNFPGRFSGRQFSNSRSEMNVSTLELGDSALYLCASRTDRGPYNEQFFGPGTRLTVL.

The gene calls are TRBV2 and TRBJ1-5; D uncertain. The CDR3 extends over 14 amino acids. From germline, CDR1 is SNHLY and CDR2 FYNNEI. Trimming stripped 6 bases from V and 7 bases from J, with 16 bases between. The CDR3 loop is CASRLTTEGQPQHF. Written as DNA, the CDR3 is TGTGCCAGCAGACTTACGACCGAGGGCCAGCCCCAGCATTTT.